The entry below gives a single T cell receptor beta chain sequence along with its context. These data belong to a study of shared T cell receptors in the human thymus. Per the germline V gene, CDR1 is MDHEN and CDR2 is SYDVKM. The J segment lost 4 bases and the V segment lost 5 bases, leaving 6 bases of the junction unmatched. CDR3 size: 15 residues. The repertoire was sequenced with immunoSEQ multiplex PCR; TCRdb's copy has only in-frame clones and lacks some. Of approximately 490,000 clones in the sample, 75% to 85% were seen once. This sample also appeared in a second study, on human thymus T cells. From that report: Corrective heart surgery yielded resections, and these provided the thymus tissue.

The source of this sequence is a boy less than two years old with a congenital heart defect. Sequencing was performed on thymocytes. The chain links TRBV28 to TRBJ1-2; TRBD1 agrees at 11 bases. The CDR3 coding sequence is TGTGCCAGCAGTCTCGGGACAGGGGGTATCTATGGCTACACCTTC. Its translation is CASSLGTGGIYGYTF.